Given below is one TCR beta chain in context. V was pared by 4 bases and J by 2 bases, with 5 bases of the junction left unmatched. The CDR3 length is 17 residues. CDR1 and CDR2 from the germline V gene are SNHLY and FYNNEI. The data originate from a study of cytomegalovirus exposure and HLA in healthy donors. The overall study: The use of the same platform for the 90 to 150 validation repertoires and the 550 to 850 first-cohort repertoires was reported by a later analysis.

Measured with immunoSEQ multiplex PCR; TCRdb has only the in-frame clones, and not every one. The sample holds 190,000 or so clones; around 82% are singletons and the top ten take around 2.8%. The sample comprised PBMCs. The chain has TRBV2 and TRBJ2-3, with 14 bases matching TRBD2. This clonotype originated in a woman aged 18-29 years in good health and CMV-seropositive. Here the CDR3 reads CASSALGLAGVTDTQYF. DNA for the CDR3: TGTGCCAGCAGTGCCCTGGGACTAGCGGGGGTCACAGATACGCAGTATTTT.